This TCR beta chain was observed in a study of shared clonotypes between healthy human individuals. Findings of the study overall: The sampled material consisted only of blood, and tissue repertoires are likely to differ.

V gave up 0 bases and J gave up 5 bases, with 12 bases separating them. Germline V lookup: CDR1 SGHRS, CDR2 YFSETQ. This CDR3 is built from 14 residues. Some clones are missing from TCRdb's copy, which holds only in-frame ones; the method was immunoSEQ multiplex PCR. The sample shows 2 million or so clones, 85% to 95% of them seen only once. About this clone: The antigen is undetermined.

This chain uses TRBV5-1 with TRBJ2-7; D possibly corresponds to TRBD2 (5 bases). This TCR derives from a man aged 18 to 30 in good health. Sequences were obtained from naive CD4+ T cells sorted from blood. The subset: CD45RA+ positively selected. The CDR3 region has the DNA TGCGCCAGCAGCTTGGGGGAAAGGGAGCACGAGCAGTACTTC. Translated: CASSLGEREHEQYF.